Below, one TCR beta chain is given with its context. The sample has other DNA sequences that encode this CDR3 too. The source of the sample is a study of cytomegalovirus exposure and HLA in healthy donors. Researchers ran the PCR with 60 Vbeta and 13 Jbeta primers. Clones were read by immunoSEQ multiplex PCR, and TCRdb kept only the in-frame ones, dropping some. The sample lists more than 95,000 clones, over 75% seen once, with 5% to 6.5% in the top ten. This CDR3 has 14 residues. Trimming left V 0 bases short and J 1 base short, with 6 bases between. The germline V gene encodes CDR1 LNHNV and CDR2 YYDKDF (reference sequence).

This receptor was obtained from a man aged 60-69 years in good health and CMV-seropositive. Sequences were obtained from PBMCs. The chain combines TRBV15 with TRBJ2-5, with D possibly being TRBD1 (5 bases). The CDR3 is CATSRDRGQETQYF. The CDR3 nucleotides read TGTGCCACCAGCAGAGATAGGGGCCAAGAGACCCAGTACTTC.